These 9 T cell receptor beta chains came from one sample sequenced in a study of cytomegalovirus exposure and HLA in healthy donors. Both 60 Vbeta primers and 13 Jbeta primers went into the PCR. Assay used: immunoSEQ multiplex PCR; TCRdb lists only in-frame clones, some missing. The sample includes 110,000 to 150,000 clones, roughly 80% seen only once; the top ten take less than 1.5%. The material sequenced was PBMCs. The source is a female donor in good health and CMV-seronegative.

This chain joins TRBV28 and TRBJ2-3; 7 positions match TRBD2. CDR3 size: 16 residues. V was pared by 3 bases and J by 0 bases, with 6 bases of the junction left unmatched. Germline CDR1 MDHEN, CDR2 SYDVKM. The CDR3 sequence: CASSFWGGGSTDTQYF. As DNA, the CDR3 is TGTGCCAGCAGTTTTTGGGGGGGAGGAAGCACAGATACGCAGTATTTT.

V gene TRBV27 combines with J gene TRBJ2-7; a weak D match, TRBD2 (5 bases). The V and J ends lost 6 bases and 6 bases respectively, with 12 bases between them. The CDR3 has 12 amino acids. CDR1 and CDR2 (germline): MNHEY, SMNVEV (reference sequence). The CDR3 sequence is CASRGMGSEQYF. In DNA, the CDR3 is TGTGCCAGCAGAGGCATGGGGAGCGAGCAGTACTTC.

This clone showed up just a few times. The chain couples TRBV30 to TRBJ2-3, with D perhaps TRBD1 (5 bases). The CDR3 length is 13 residues. Germline V gene sequence: CDR1 GTSNPN, CDR2 SVGIG (reference sequence). Trimming removed 0 bases from V and 3 bases from J, with 7 bases in between. CDR3 region: CAWSVGQTDTQYF. The CDR3 DNA reads TGTGCCTGGAGTGTGGGGCAAACAGATACGCAGTATTTT.

The V gene is TRBV28, the J gene TRBJ1-1; 7 nucleotides align to TRBD1. The CDR3 contains 13 residues. The V segment lost 7 bases and the J segment 0 bases; nucleotides outside the gene matches: 2. CDR1 and CDR2 from the germline V gene are MDHEN and SYDVKM. The DNA of the CDR3 is TGTGCCAGCAAGGGGGCTGTGAACACTGAAGCTTTCTTT. This sequence encodes CASKGAVNTEAFF.

The chain has TRBV5-6 and TRBJ2-3; D is uncertain. V was trimmed by 1 base and J by 0 bases, leaving 12 bases between them. The CDR3 consists of 16 residues. Germline values: CDR1 SGHDT, CDR2 YYEEEE. DNA of the CDR3: TGTGCCAGCAGCTTGAATCTAGATTCCAGCACAGATACGCAGTATTTT. This gives the protein CASSLNLDSSTDTQYF.

The rearrangement uses TRBV28 and TRBJ1-2, with D hard to call. Trimming left V 2 bases short and J 4 bases short, with 11 bases between. This CDR3 is 14 amino acids long. Germline V gives CDR1 MDHEN, CDR2 SYDVKM. The CDR3: CASSLVTETYGYTF. CDR3 in DNA: TGTGCCAGCAGTTTAGTTACGGAGACCTATGGCTACACCTTC.

Turning to this clone: Other DNA sequences in this sample translate to the same CDR3. The chain has TRBV11-2 and TRBJ2-7; 9 bases fit TRBD2. Germline values: CDR1 SGHAT, CDR2 FQNNGV. The CDR3 is 14 amino acids. Trimming at V came to 1 base and at J to 3 bases, leaving 1 base not matched to a gene. This CDR3 is CASSLGLAVYEQYF. The DNA for the CDR3 is TGTGCCAGCAGCTTAGGACTAGCGGTCTACGAGCAGTACTTC.

This chain uses TRBV7-9 with TRBJ1-2; 7 nucleotides agree with TRBD1. J gave up 6 bases and V 6 bases, and 10 bases lay outside the gene matches. Germline V gene lookup returns CDR1 SEHNR and CDR2 FQNEAQ (reference sequence). This CDR3 has 14 amino acids. The DNA of the CDR3 is TGTGCCAGCAGACCCAAGGGGGCACATGATGGCTACACCTTC. Its translation: CASRPKGAHDGYTF.

This sequence joins TRBV6-5 and TRBJ2-3, with 8 positions matching TRBD1. Germline CDR1 MNHEY, CDR2 SVGAGI. The CDR3 is 14 residues long. The V and J ends lost 6 bases and 2 bases, in that order; junction bases with no gene match: 4. The CDR3 protein is CASSRTGTTDTQYF. In nucleotides, the CDR3 is TGTGCCAGCAGCCGGACAGGGACCACAGATACGCAGTATTTT.